The subject of this entry is one T cell receptor (beta chain). TCRdb redid the calling of the reads with MiXCR, one entry per CDR3 protein. In the table there are around 5,300 distinct CDR3 sequences, over 9.5% of which are singletons. The material sequenced was CD4+ T cells from synovial fluid. This sequence was found in a human donor with rheumatoid arthritis.

CDR3: CASSFGGRAPEPLHF. CDR3 nucleotides: TGTGCCAGCAGTTTTGGCGGGAGGGCCCCGGAGCCCCTCCACTTT. This sequence joins TRBV28 and TRBJ1-6; unclear D gene. The CDR3 contains 15 residues. V was trimmed by 3 bases and J by 13 bases, leaving 19 bases between them. Germline CDR1 and CDR2: MDHEN and SYDVKM.